This entry lists 2 T cell receptor beta chains sequenced from one sample in a study of shared clonotypes between healthy human individuals. Naive CD8 populations comprised CD45RO-negative cells positively selected for CCR7, excluding terminally differentiated effector memory CD45RA+ cells. Clones were sequenced by immunoSEQ multiplex PCR, and TCRdb holds only the in-frame ones, with some missing. The table has 800,000 to 950,000 clones, approximately 97% seen once. Sequencing used naive CD8+ T cells sorted from blood. The receptors originated from a man aged 30-40 years in good health.

This chain uses TRBV7-9 with TRBJ2-5; TRBD1 matches 8 bases. This CDR3 is built from 15 residues. Germline trimming cut 5 bases from V and 1 base from J; bases unmatched to any gene: 6. Germline assignment: CDR1 SEHNR and CDR2 FQNEAQ (reference sequence). CDR3 in amino acids: CASSLSDRAQETQYF. The CDR3 DNA reads as TGTGCCAGCAGCCTCTCGGACAGGGCCCAAGAGACCCAGTACTTC.

The chain links TRBV7-8 to TRBJ2-1, with TRBD1 matching 7 bases. The CDR3 contains 16 residues. V trimming: 6 bases; J trimming: 8 bases; junction bases outside the gene matches: 16. The germline V gene has CDR1 SGHVS and CDR2 FQNEAQ. DNA for the CDR3: TGTGCCAGCAGAGTTGCAGGGGGAACTCTGGTCGATGAGCAGTTCTTC. It is translated as CASRVAGGTLVDEQFF. Using reference TRBV7-8 and TRBJ2-1 for the parts outside the CDR3, the full variable domain is GAGVSQSPRYKVAKRGQDVALRCDPISGHVSLFWYQQALGQGPEFLTYFQNEAQLDKSGLPSDRFFAERPEGSVSTLKIQRTQQEDSAVYLCASRVAGGTLVDEQFFGPGTRLTVL.